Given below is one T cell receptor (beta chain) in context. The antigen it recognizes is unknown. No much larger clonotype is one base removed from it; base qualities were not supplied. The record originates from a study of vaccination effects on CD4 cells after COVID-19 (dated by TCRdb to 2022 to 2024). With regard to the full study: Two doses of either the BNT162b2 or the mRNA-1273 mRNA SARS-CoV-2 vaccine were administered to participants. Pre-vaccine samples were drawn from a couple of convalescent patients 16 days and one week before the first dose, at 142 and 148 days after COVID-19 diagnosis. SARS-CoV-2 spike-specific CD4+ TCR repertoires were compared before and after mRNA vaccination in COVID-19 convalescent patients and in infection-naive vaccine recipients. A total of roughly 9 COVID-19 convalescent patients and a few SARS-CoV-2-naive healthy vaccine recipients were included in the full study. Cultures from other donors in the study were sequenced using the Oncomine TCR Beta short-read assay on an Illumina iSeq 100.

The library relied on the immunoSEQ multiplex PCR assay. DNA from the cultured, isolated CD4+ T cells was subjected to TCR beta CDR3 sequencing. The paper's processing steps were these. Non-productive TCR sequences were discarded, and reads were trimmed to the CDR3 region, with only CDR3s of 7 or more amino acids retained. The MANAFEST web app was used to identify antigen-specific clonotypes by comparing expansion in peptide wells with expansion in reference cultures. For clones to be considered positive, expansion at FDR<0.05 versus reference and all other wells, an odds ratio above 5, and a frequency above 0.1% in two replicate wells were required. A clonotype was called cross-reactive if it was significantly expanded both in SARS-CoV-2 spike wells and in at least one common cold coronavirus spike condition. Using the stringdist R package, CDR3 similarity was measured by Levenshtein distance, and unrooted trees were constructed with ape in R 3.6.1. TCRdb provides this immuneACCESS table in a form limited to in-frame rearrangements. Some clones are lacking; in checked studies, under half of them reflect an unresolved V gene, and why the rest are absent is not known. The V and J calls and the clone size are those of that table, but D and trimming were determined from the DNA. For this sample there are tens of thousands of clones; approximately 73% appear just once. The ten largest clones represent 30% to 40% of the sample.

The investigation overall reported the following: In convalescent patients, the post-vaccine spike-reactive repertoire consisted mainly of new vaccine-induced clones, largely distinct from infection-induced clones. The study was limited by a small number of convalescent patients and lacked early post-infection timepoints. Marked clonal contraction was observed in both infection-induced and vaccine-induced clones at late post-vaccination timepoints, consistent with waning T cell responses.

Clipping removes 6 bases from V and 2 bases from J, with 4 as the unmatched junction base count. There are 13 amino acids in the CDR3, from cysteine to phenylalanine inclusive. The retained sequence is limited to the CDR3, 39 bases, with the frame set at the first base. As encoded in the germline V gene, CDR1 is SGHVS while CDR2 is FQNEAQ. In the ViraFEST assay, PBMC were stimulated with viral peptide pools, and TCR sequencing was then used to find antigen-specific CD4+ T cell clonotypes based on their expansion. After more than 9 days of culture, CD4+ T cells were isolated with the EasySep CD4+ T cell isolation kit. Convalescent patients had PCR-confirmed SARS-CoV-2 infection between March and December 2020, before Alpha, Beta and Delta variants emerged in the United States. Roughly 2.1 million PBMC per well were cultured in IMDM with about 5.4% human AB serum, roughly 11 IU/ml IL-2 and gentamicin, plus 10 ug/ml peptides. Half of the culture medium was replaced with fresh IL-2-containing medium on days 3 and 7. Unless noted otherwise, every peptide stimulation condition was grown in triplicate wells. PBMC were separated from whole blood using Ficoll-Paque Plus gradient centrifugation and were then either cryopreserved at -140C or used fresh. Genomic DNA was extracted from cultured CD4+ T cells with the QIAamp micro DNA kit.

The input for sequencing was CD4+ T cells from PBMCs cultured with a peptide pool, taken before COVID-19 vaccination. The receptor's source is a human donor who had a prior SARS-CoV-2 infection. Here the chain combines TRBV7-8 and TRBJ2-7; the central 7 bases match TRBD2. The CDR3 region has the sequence CASSLLATYEQYF. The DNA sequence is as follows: TGTGCCAGCAGTCTACTAGCGACCTACGAGCAGTACTTC.